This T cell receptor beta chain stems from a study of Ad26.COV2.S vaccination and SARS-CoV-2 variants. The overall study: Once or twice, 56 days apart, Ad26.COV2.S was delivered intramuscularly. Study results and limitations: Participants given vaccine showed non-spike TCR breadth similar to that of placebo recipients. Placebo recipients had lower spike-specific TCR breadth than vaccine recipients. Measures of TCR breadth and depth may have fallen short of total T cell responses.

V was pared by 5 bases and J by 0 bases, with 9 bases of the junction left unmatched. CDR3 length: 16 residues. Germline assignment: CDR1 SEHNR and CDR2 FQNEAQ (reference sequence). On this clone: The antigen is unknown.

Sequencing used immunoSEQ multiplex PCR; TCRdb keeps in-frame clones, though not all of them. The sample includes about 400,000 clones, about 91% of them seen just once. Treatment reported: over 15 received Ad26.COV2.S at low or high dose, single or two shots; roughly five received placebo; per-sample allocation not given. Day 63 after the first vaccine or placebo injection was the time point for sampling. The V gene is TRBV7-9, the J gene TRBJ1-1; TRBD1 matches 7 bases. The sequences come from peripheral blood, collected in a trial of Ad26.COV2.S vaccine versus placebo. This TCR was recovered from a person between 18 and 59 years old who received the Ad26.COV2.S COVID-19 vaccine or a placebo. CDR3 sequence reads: CASSPGQHSMNTEAFF. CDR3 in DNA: TGTGCCAGCAGCCCGGGACAGCACTCTATGAACACTGAAGCTTTCTTT.